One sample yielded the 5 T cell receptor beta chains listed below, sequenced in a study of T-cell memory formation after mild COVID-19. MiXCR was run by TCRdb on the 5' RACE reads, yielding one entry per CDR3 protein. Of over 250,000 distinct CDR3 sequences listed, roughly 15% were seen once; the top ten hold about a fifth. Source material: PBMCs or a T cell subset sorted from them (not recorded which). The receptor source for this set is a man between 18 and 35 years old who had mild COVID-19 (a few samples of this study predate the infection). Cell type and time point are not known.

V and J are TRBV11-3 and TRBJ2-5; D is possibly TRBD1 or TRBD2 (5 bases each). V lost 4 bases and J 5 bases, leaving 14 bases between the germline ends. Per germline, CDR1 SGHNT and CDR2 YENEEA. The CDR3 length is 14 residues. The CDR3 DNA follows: TGTGCCAGCAGCTCAGGACGGGGCCGGGAGACCCAGTACTTC. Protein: CASSSGRGRETQYF.

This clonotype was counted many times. CDR3 DNA sequence: TGCAGTGCCCCAGTGAACTACGAGCAGTACTTC. Translated, it gives CSAPVNYEQYF. The chain carries TRBV20-1 and TRBJ2-7; D is undetermined. The ends were cut back, 6 bases at V and 3 bases at J, with 9 bases in the middle. The CDR3 runs 11 residues. Germline values: CDR1 DFQATT, CDR2 SNEGSKA (reference sequence).

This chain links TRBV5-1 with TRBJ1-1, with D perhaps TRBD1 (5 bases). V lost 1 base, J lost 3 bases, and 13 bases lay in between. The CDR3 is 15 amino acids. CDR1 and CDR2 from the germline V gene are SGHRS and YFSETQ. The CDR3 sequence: CASSLYGAEDTEAFF. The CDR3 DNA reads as TGCGCCAGCAGCTTGTACGGGGCTGAGGACACTGAAGCTTTCTTT.

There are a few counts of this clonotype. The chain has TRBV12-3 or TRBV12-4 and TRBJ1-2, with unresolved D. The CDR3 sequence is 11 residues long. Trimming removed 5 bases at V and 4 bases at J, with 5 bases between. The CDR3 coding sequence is TGTGCCAGCAGTACCCTCTATGGCTACACCTTC. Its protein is CASSTLYGYTF.

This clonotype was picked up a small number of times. DNA for the CDR3: TGCAGCGTCCGAAAGACGGCTAACACTGAAGCTTTCTTT. Encoded protein: CSVRKTANTEAFF. V is TRBV29-1 and J is TRBJ1-1; no definite D call. The CDR3 is made up of 13 amino acids. CDR1 and CDR2 (germline): SQVTM, ANQGSEA. V lost 6 bases and J lost 2, with 13 bases in between.